One TCR beta chain is described in this entry. The antigen remains unidentified. Use of 60 Vbeta and 13 Jbeta primers characterized the PCR. Assay used: immunoSEQ multiplex PCR; TCRdb lists only in-frame clones, some missing. The sample gives some 130,000 clones, about 86% of which show up once; 4.5% to 6.5% is in the top ten. The data derive from a study of cytomegalovirus exposure and HLA in healthy donors. Study results and caveats: In an earlier analysis, productive rearrangement rates for most beta V segments clustered near 87% or 30%. Across HLA loci, a later analysis found differing TCR association rates, with DRB1 most and HLA-C fewest.

Germline V gives CDR1 KGHSH, CDR2 LQKENI. The CDR3 length is 14 residues. V lost 6 bases and J lost 3; bases outside the gene matches: 5. The chain is built from TRBV18 and TRBJ2-7, with 10 bases lining up with TRBD1. Sequences were obtained from PBMCs. The receptor was isolated from a woman aged 25 to 39 in good health and CMV-seronegative. For the CDR3, the DNA is TGTGCCAGCTCCATAGGGGACAGGGGCTACGAGCAGTACTTC. Residues: CASSIGDRGYEQYF.